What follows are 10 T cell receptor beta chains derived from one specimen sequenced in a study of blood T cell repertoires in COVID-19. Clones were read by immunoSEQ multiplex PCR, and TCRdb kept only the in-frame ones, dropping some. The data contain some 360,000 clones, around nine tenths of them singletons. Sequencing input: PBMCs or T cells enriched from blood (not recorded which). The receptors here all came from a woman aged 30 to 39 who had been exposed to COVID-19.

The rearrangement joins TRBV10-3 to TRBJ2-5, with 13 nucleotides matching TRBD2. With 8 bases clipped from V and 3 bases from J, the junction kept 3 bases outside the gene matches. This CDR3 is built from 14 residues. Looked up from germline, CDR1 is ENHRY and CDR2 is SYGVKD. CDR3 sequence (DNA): TGTGCCATCGGAGGACTAGCGGGAGAAGAGACCCAGTACTTC. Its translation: CAIGGLAGEETQYF.

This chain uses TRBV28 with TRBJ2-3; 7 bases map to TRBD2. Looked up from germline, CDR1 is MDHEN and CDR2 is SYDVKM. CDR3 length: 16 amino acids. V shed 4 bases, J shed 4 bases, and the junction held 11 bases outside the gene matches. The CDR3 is CASSSLGTKKADTQYF. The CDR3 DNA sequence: TGTGCCAGCAGTTCCCTCGGGACTAAAAAGGCAGATACGCAGTATTTT.

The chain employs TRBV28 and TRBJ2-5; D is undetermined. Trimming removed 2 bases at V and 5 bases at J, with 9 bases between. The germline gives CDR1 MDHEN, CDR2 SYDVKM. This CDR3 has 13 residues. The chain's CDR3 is CASSLPGMETQYF. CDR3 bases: TGTGCCAGCAGTTTACCGGGTATGGAGACCCAGTACTTC.

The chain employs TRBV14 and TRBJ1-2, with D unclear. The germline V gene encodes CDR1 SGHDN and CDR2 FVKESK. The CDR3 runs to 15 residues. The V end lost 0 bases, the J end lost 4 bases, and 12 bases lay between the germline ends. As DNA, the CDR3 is TGTGCCAGCAGCCAAGAGGGCAGATTAAGCTATGGCTACACCTTC. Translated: CASSQEGRLSYGYTF.

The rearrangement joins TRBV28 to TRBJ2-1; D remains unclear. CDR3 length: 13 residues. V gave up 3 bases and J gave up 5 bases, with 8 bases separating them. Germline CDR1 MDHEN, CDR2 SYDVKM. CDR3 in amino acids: CASSFGHHNEQFF. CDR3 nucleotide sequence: TGTGCCAGCAGTTTTGGGCACCACAATGAGCAGTTCTTC.

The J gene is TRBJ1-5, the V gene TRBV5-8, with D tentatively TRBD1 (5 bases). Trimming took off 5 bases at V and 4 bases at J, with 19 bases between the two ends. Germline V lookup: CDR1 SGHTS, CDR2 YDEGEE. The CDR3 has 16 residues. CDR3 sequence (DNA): TGTGCCAGCAGAGGGGCGACAGCGCGCACTAATCAGCCCCAGCATTTT. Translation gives CASRGATARTNQPQHF.

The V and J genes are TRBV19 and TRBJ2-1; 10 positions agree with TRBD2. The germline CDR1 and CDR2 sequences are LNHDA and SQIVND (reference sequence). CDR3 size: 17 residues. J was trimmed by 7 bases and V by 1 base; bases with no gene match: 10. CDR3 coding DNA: TGTGCCAGTAGTATAGGCCTTTTAGCGGGAGGTAAGAATGAGCAGTTCTTC. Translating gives CASSIGLLAGGKNEQFF.

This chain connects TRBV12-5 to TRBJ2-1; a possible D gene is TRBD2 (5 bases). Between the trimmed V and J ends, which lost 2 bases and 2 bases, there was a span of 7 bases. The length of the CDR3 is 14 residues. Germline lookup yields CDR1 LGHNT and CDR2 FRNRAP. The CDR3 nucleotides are TGTGCTAGTGGTTTGCGGGAACCCTACAATGAGCAGTTCTTC. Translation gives CASGLREPYNEQFF.

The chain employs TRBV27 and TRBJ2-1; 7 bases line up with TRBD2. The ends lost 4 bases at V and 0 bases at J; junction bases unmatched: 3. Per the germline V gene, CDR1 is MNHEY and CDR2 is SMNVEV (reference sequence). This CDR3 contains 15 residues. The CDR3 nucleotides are TGTGCCAGCAGTTCCCGGGAGGACTCCTACAATGAGCAGTTCTTC. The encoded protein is CASSSREDSYNEQFF.

CDR3 region: CSVSDRGLTEAFF. CDR3 bases: TGCAGCGTTTCAGACAGGGGGCTGACTGAAGCTTTCTTT. The chain couples TRBV29-1 to TRBJ1-1, with 10 bases that match TRBD1. CDR3 length equals 13 residues. V lost 5 bases and J lost 5; bases outside the gene matches: 5. Germline CDR1 reads SQVTM; CDR2 reads ANQGSEA.